Shown below are 4 T cell receptor beta chains from a single sample sequenced in a study of neurological immune-mediated disorders. TCRdb re-called the 5' RACE reads through MiXCR, storing one row per CDR3 protein. The sample records 100,000 to 150,000 distinct CDR3 sequences, roughly 3.2% being singletons. The source material was PBMCs. All receptors derive from a woman aged 25-40 years with multiple sclerosis.

The sample holds many counts of this clonotype. The chain joins TRBV5-6 to TRBJ2-1; D is undetermined. The V gene lost 0 bases and the J gene lost 2 bases, with 12 bases spanning the gap. CDR1 is SGHDT, CDR2 YYEEEE, per germline. The CDR3 contains 16 residues. CDR3 DNA: TGTGCCAGCAGCTTGGGAACCCTCAGAACCTACAATGAGCAGTTCTTC. It translates to CASSLGTLRTYNEQFF.

This clonotype was found many times. The CDR3 region is CSALTGGYRNEQFF. The DNA of the CDR3 is TGCAGTGCGTTGACAGGGGGGTATCGCAATGAGCAGTTCTTC. This sequence joins TRBV20-1 and TRBJ2-1; 9 bases are shared with TRBD1. The CDR3 is 14 amino acids. V trimming: 6 bases; J trimming: 6 bases; junction bases outside the gene matches: 9. CDR1 is DFQATT and CDR2 is SNEGSKA in the germline V gene (reference sequence).

This clonotype has at least ten counts. The chain recombines TRBV12-3 or TRBV12-4 with TRBJ2-3; the D is unclear. CDR3 length equals 12 residues. V gave up 5 bases and J gave up 5 bases, with 8 bases separating them. In DNA form, the CDR3 reads TGTGCCAGCAGTCCGGTAGGAGATACGCAGTATTTT. It codes for CASSPVGDTQYF.

This clonotype was found many times. CDR3 sequence (DNA): TGCAGTCACTCGGGACAGCTCAACAATGAGCAGTTCTTC. This sequence encodes CSHSGQLNNEQFF. The V gene is TRBV29-1, the J gene TRBJ2-1, with 7 bases fitting TRBD1. In germline, CDR1 is SQVTM, CDR2 ANQGSEA. There are 13 residues in the CDR3.